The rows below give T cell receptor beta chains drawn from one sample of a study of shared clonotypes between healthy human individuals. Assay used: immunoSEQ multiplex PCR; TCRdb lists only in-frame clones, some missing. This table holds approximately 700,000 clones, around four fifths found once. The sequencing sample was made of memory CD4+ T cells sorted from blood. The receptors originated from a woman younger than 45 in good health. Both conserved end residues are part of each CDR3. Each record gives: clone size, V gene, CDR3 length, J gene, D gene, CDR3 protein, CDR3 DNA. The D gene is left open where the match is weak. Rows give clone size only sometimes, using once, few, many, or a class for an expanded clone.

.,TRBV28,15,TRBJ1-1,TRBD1,CASTITGALNTEAFF,TGTGCCAGCACCATTACAGGGGCCTTGAACACTGAAGCTTTCTTT
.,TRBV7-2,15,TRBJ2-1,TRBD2,CASSITSENYNEQFF,TGTGCCAGCAGCATAACTAGCGAAAACTACAATGAGCAGTTCTTC
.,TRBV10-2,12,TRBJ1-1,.,CASSGGNTEAFF,TGCGCCAGCAGTGGAGGGAACACTGAAGCTTTCTTT
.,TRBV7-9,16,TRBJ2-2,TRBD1,CASSNRQGGNTGELFF,TGTGCCAGCAGCAACCGACAGGGTGGAAACACCGGGGAGCTGTTTTTT
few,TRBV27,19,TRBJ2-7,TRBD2,CASSPKGLAGDLRSLRQYF,TGTGCCAGCAGTCCGAAGGGACTAGCGGGAGACCTCCGAAGCCTAAGGCAGTACTTC
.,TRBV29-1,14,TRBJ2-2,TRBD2,CSVRTSGTTGELFF,TGCAGCGTCCGGACTAGCGGGACCACCGGGGAGCTGTTTTTT
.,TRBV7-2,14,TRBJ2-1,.,CASSQDSTYNEQFF,TGTGCCAGCAGCCAGGACAGCACCTACAATGAGCAGTTCTTC
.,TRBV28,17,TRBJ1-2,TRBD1,CASRDDRDRTLNYGYTF,TGTGCCAGCAGGGATGACAGGGACCGGACCCTTAACTATGGCTACACCTTC
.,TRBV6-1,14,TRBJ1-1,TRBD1,CASSVGQGNTEAFF,TGTGCCAGCAGTGTCGGACAGGGGAACACTGAAGCTTTCTTT
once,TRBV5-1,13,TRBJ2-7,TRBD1,CASSSGTGATQYF,TGCGCCAGCAGCTCCGGGACAGGGGCGACGCAGTACTTC
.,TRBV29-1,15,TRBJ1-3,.,CSAVGGPISGNTIYF,TGCAGCGCGGTGGGGGGCCCTATCTCTGGAAACACCATATATTTT
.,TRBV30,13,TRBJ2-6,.,CAWQGSGANVLTF,TGTGCCTGGCAGGGTTCTGGGGCCAACGTCCTGACTTTC
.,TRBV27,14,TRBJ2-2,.,CAVRWGSNTGELFF,TGTGCCGTCCGATGGGGGAGCAACACCGGGGAGCTGTTTTTT
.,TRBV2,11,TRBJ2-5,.,CASSSGETQYF,TGTGCCAGCAGCTCGGGCGAGACCCAGTACTTC
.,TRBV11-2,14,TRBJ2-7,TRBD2,CASSPSSGMGEQYF,TGTGCCAGCAGCCCGAGTAGCGGGATGGGCGAGCAGTACTTC
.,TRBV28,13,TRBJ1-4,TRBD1,CASIAGGSEKLFF,TGTGCCAGCATTGCAGGGGGAAGTGAAAAACTGTTTTTT
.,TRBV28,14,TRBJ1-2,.,CASTLGGGGYGYTF,TGTGCCAGCACCCTTGGTGGGGGTGGCTATGGCTACACCTTC
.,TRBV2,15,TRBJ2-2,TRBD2,CASSDQLAGAGELFF,TGTGCCAGCAGTGATCAACTAGCGGGAGCCGGGGAGCTGTTTTTT
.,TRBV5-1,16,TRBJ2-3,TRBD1,CASTQGGPPSTDTQYF,TGCGCCAGCACTCAAGGGGGCCCTCCTAGCACAGATACGCAGTATTTT
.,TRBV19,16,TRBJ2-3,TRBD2,CASSISGSGAPDTQYF,TGTGCCAGTAGTATTTCCGGGAGCGGGGCCCCAGATACGCAGTATTTT
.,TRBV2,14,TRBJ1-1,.,CASREGRLNTEAFF,TGTGCCAGCAGGGAAGGACGATTGAACACTGAAGCTTTCTTT
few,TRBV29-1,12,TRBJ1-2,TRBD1,CSATDRDYGYTF,TGCAGCGCCACGGACAGGGATTATGGCTACACCTTC
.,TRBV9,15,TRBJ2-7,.,CASSPHLGAGYEQYF,TGTGCCAGCAGCCCACACTTGGGAGCGGGTTACGAGCAGTACTTC
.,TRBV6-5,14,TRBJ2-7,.,CASSYSQGVGEQYF,TGTGCCAGCAGTTACTCGCAGGGTGTTGGCGAGCAGTACTTC
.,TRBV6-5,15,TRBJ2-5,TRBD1,CASNPRTGGQETQYF,TGTGCCAGCAACCCACGGACAGGGGGCCAAGAGACCCAGTACTTC
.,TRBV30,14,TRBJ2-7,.,CAWSDWGHSYEQYF,TGTGCCTGGAGTGATTGGGGCCATTCCTACGAGCAGTACTTC
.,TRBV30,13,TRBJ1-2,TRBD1,CAWRGQGASGYTF,TGTGCCTGGAGAGGACAGGGGGCATCTGGCTACACCTTC
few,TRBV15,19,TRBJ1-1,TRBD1,CATSRDYPGQGLGSTEAFF,TGTGCCACCAGCAGAGATTATCCAGGACAGGGGTTGGGTAGCACTGAAGCTTTCTTT
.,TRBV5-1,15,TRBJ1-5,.,CASSLVPGPNQPQHF,TGCGCCAGCAGCTTGGTCCCAGGCCCCAATCAGCCCCAGCATTTT
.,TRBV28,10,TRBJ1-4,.,CATQNEKLFF,TGTGCCACCCAAAATGAAAAACTGTTTTTT
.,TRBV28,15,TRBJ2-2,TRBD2,CASSLGTSGTGELFF,TGTGCCAGCAGTTTAGGGACTAGTGGGACCGGGGAGCTGTTTTTT
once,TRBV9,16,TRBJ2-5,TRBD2,CASSPVGSGSLETQYF,TGTGCCAGCAGCCCCGTGGGTAGCGGGAGTCTAGAGACCCAGTACTTC
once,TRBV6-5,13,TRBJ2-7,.,CASSEGGAYEQYF,TGTGCCAGCAGTGAGGGGGGAGCCTACGAGCAGTACTTC
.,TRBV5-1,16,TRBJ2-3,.,CASSLAQGPSTDTQYF,TGCGCCAGCAGCTTGGCCCAGGGACCGAGCACAGATACGCAGTATTTT
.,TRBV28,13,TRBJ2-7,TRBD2,CASRTGGPDEQYF,TGTGCCAGCAGGACGGGAGGGCCCGACGAGCAGTACTTC
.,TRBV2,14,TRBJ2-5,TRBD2,CASSEESGGETQYF,TGTGCCAGCAGTGAAGAATCGGGGGGGGAGACCCAGTACTTC
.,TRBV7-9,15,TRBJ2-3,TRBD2,CASSLTGLGTDTQYF,TGTGCCAGCAGCTTAACGGGACTAGGCACAGATACGCAGTATTTT
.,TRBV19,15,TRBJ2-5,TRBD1,CASSIYGTGVKTQYF,TGTGCCAGTAGTATCTACGGGACAGGGGTGAAGACCCAGTACTTC
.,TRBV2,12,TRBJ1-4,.,CASRSNGEKLFF,TGTGCCAGCAGAAGTAATGGAGAAAAACTGTTTTTT
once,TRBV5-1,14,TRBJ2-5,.,CASSLGRYGETQYF,TGCGCCAGCAGCTTGGGAAGGTACGGGGAGACCCAGTACTTC
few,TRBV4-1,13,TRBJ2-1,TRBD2,CASSHRTSGEQFF,TGCGCCAGCAGCCATCGGACTAGCGGAGAGCAGTTCTTC
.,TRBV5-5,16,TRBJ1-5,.,CASSPGTTYSNQPQHF,TGTGCCAGCAGCCCCGGGACAACTTATAGCAATCAGCCCCAGCATTTT
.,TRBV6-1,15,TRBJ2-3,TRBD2,CASWGLAVSTDTQYF,TGTGCCAGCTGGGGACTAGCGGTTAGCACAGATACGCAGTATTTT
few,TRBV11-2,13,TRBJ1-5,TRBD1,CASSVQGGQPQHF,TGTGCCAGCAGCGTACAGGGGGGCCAGCCCCAGCATTTT
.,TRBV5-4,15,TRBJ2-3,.,CASSFSSGPTDTQYF,TGTGCCAGCAGCTTTTCCAGCGGGCCCACAGATACGCAGTATTTT
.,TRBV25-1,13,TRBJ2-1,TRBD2,CASSLAGRNEQFF,TGTGCCAGCAGTCTAGCGGGGAGGAATGAGCAGTTCTTC
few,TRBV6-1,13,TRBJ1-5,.,CASSATEDQPQHF,TGTGCCAGCAGTGCGACAGAGGATCAGCCCCAGCATTTT
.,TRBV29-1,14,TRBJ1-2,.,CSVELQGGAYGYTF,TGCAGCGTTGAATTGCAGGGCGGTGCCTATGGCTACACCTTC
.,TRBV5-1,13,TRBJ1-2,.,CASSLTGMEGYTF,TGCGCCAGCAGCTTGACAGGGATGGAAGGCTACACCTTC
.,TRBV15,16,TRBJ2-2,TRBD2,CATSWTSGMNTGELFF,TGTGCCACCAGCTGGACTAGCGGGATGAACACCGGGGAGCTGTTTTTT
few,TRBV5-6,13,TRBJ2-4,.,CASSLPLGNIQYF,TGTGCCAGCAGCTTGCCCCTAGGGAACATTCAGTACTTC
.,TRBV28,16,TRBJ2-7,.,CASSSLLAGRSYEQYF,TGTGCCAGCAGTTCCCTTTTGGCGGGAAGGTCCTACGAGCAGTACTTC
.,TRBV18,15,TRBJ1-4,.,CASSPPSEGGEKLFF,TGTGCCAGCTCACCGCCTTCAGAGGGGGGGGAAAAACTGTTTTTT
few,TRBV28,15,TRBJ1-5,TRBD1,CASSHRGGGDQPQHF,TGTGCCAGCAGTCACAGGGGCGGGGGGGATCAGCCCCAGCATTTT
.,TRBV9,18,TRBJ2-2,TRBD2,CASSTGTSGRADTGELFF,TGTGCCAGCAGCACAGGGACTAGCGGGAGGGCCGACACCGGGGAGCTGTTTTTT